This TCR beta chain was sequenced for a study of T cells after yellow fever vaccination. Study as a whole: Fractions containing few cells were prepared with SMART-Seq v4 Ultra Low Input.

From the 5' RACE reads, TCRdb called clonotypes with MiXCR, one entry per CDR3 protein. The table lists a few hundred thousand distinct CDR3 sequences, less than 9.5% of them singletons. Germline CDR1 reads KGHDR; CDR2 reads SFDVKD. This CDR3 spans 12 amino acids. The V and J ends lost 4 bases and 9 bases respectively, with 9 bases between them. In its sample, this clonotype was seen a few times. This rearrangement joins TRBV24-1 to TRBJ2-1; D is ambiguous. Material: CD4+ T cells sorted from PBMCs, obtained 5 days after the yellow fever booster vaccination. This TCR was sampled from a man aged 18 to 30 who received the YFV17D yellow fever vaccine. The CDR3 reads CATSDPVGEQFF. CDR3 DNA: TGTGCCACCAGTGACCCGGTTGGTGAGCAGTTCTTC.